This T cell receptor (beta chain) was sequenced for a study of T cell repertoires in cytomegalovirus infection. In the study overall: Indications came from public TCR beta signatures; they pointed to CMV infection and to a matching HLA type. Whole-study findings and limits: Public TCR beta family frequency separated CMV-and-HLA carriers, including in an independent cohort. Dominating the ex vivo response were TCR beta clonotypes that were CMV-specific and HLA-C-restricted.

In TCRdb, the reads were re-called with MiXCR into one record per CDR3 protein. The table lists 200,000 to 300,000 distinct CDR3 sequences, approximately 14% of them singletons, with about 10% in the top ten. About this clonotype itself: Its antigen is currently unknown.

The sequence derives from a human donor in good health (CMV status not recorded). Some clones in this sample may be carry-over from other donors' samples. Sequenced input: PBMCs.

This chain's CDR3 is CASSQDRHGSGSHEQYF. The CDR3 bases are TGCGCCAGCAGCCAAGACCGTCACGGTAGCGGGAGCCACGAGCAGTACTTC. The chain links TRBV4-3 to TRBJ2-7, with TRBD2 matching 9 bases. Germline trimming cut 0 bases from V and 5 bases from J; bases unmatched to any gene: 11. Germline CDR1 and CDR2: LGHNA and YSLEER. The CDR3 runs 17 residues.